Presented here are 7 T cell receptor beta chains from one specimen sequenced in a study of PD-1 blockade in classical Hodgkin lymphoma. The table came from immunoSEQ multiplex PCR; TCRdb's copy has only in-frame clones and leaves some out. Seen here are 25,000 to 30,000 clones, 78% observed once, and the top ten hold about a third. All patients relapsed after autologous stem cell transplantation, and brentuximab vedotin exposure varied. Sequencing used peripheral blood mononuclear cells (PBMCs), obtained before the second cycle of nivolumab. These receptors came from a human donor with classical Hodgkin lymphoma.

V usage is TRBV5-4 and J usage is TRBJ2-7; TRBD2 might be the D (7 bases). V lost 0 bases, J lost 3 bases, and 13 bases lay in between. The CDR3 has 15 residues. CDR1 is SGHNT and CDR2 is YYREEE in the germline V gene (reference sequence). CDR3 amino acids: CASSLGGGLIYEQYF. The CDR3 region has the DNA TGTGCCAGCAGCTTGGGCGGGGGCCTCATCTACGAGCAGTACTTC.

The rearrangement uses TRBV4-3 and TRBJ1-6; 11 bases align to TRBD1. V dropped 3 bases and J dropped 8; count of bases not matched to a gene: 3. The CDR3 is 15 residues long. CDR1 and CDR2 (germline): LGHNA, YSLEER. In DNA, the CDR3 is TGCGCCAGCAGCCAGCAGGGACAGGGGGATTCACCCCTCCACTTT. Its translation: CASSQQGQGDSPLHF.

The J gene is TRBJ2-1, the V gene TRBV7-9; 12 nucleotides align to TRBD2. With V trimmed by 5 bases and J by 3 bases, 5 bases remained unmatched. In germline, CDR1 is SEHNR, CDR2 FQNEAQ (reference sequence). This CDR3 region has 16 residues. The CDR3 DNA reads as TGTGCCAGCAGCCAAAGGACTAGCGGGGACTACAATGAGCAGTTCTTC. Protein sequence: CASSQRTSGDYNEQFF.

J is TRBJ1-2 and V is TRBV6-6, with D perhaps TRBD1 (6 bases). Germline values: CDR1 MNHNY, CDR2 SVGAGI (reference sequence). Deletions cut 2 bases from V and 5 bases from J, with 9 bases between. This CDR3 region has 13 residues. The CDR3 DNA follows: TGTGCCAGCAGTTACGAACAGGGATATGGCTACACCTTC. It yields the protein CASSYEQGYGYTF.

The chain recombines TRBV2 with TRBJ2-7; D not resolved. Germline lookup yields CDR1 SNHLY and CDR2 FYNNEI. V lost 0 bases and J 0 bases, leaving 9 bases between the germline ends. The CDR3 extends over 15 amino acids. CDR3 in amino acids: CASSEALGGSYEQYF. CDR3 nucleotides: TGTGCCAGCAGTGAAGCGCTTGGCGGCTCCTACGAGCAGTACTTC.

The gene calls are TRBV11-3 and TRBJ2-1, with TRBD1 matching over 9 bases. The CDR3 has 16 amino acids. J lost 8 bases, V lost 5 bases, and 13 bases had no gene match. CDR1 is SGHNT, CDR2 YENEEA, per germline. The CDR3 loop is CASSVYPGQGVDEQFF. In nucleotides, the CDR3 is TGTGCCAGCAGCGTCTACCCGGGACAGGGTGTGGATGAGCAGTTCTTC.

The J gene is TRBJ1-5, the V gene TRBV28; tentative D call: TRBD1 (6 bases). Germline values: CDR1 MDHEN, CDR2 SYDVKM. This CDR3 has 15 amino acids. The V gene lost 6 bases and the J gene lost 6 bases, with 18 bases spanning the gap. CDR3 sequence reads: CASRQGPAARQPQHF. CDR3 DNA sequence: TGTGCCAGCAGGCAGGGGCCCGCCGCTCGTCAGCCCCAGCATTTT.